These 25 T cell receptor beta chains came from one sample sequenced in a study of cytomegalovirus exposure and HLA in healthy donors. In the PCR, 60 Vbeta and 13 Jbeta primers were used. This table comes from immunoSEQ multiplex PCR, and its TCRdb copy is limited to in-frame clones, with some not included. Of 52,000 or so clones in the sample, more than 60% were seen once. The source material was PBMCs. These receptors were obtained from a woman in her thirties or forties in good health and CMV-seropositive.

V usage is TRBV13 and J usage is TRBJ2-7, with 7 bases matching TRBD1. V dropped 5 bases and J dropped 3; count of bases not matched to a gene: 7. Germline V CDR1 and CDR2: PRHDT, FYEKMQ (reference sequence). The CDR3 loop spans 14 amino acids. The DNA for the CDR3 is TGTGCCAGCAGCAACCGGGACAGCCACTACGAGCAGTACTTC. Amino acid sequence: CASSNRDSHYEQYF. Full variable domain (remainder filled in from reference TRBV13 and TRBJ2-7): AAGVIQSPRHLIKEKRETATLKCYPIPRHDTVYWYQQGPGQDPQFLISFYEKMQSDKGSIPDRFSAQQFSDYHSELNMSSLELGDSALYFCASSNRDSHYEQYFGPGTRLTVT.

This clone was picked up one time. The chain is built from TRBV29-1 and TRBJ1-2, with a weak D call TRBD1 (5 bases). Germline V gene data show CDR1 as SQVTM and CDR2 as ANQGSEA. The CDR3 is 11 amino acids. The ends were cut back, 6 bases at V and 4 bases at J, with 9 bases in the middle. DNA of the CDR3: TGCAGCGTCATGACAGCCTATGGCTACACCTTC. Its protein is CSVMTAYGYTF.

The V gene is TRBV5-6, the J gene TRBJ2-7; D ambiguous. Germline assignment: CDR1 SGHDT and CDR2 YYEEEE. Trimming took 2 bases from V and 0 from J, leaving 12 bases between them. The CDR3 runs 15 residues. The CDR3 nucleotides read TGTGCCAGCAGCTTTTTTAGCAGAAGCTCCTACGAGCAGTACTTC. Protein product: CASSFFSRSSYEQYF.

This clone was counted between two and nine times. The V and J genes are TRBV7-6 and TRBJ2-1; 8 nucleotides align to TRBD1. The V gene end was trimmed by 1 base and the J gene end by 6 bases; junction bases not matched to a gene: 8. Germline-derived CDR1 and CDR2 are SGHVS and FNYEAQ. The CDR3 is made up of 16 amino acids. The CDR3 loop reads CASSLGVPTGGNEQFF. The CDR3 DNA is TGTGCCAGCAGCTTAGGGGTCCCCACAGGGGGCAATGAGCAGTTCTTC.

This rearrangement joins TRBV6-6 to TRBJ1-1; D is unresolved. CDR1 is MNHNY and CDR2 is SVGAGI in the germline V gene (reference sequence). The CDR3 extends over 16 amino acids. Between the trimmed V and J ends, which lost 2 bases and 0 bases, there was a span of 13 bases. The CDR3 reads CASSYHSGGMNTEAFF. The CDR3 bases are TGTGCCAGCAGTTACCATTCAGGTGGAATGAACACTGAAGCTTTCTTT.

The V and J genes are TRBV7-2 and TRBJ1-1; possible D gene TRBD1, 5 bases. The V and J ends lost 5 bases and 2 bases respectively, with 6 bases between them. In germline, CDR1 is SGHTA, CDR2 FQGNSA. CDR3 length equals 12 residues. The CDR3 sequence is CASSGANTEAFF. For the CDR3, the DNA is TGTGCCAGCAGCGGGGCAAACACTGAAGCTTTCTTT.

The count of this clone is one. The chain joins TRBV7-9 to TRBJ2-7; maybe TRBD2 (5 bases). Germline V gene sequence: CDR1 SEHNR, CDR2 FQNEAQ (reference sequence). This CDR3 comprises 15 residues. V was cut by 1 base and J by 7 bases, with 17 bases left in between. CDR3 loop: CASSLGSTDRGEQYF. CDR3 nucleotides: TGTGCCAGCAGCTTAGGGAGTACAGACCGAGGGGAGCAGTACTTC.

In its sample, this clone was seen a few times. The chain has TRBV5-1 and TRBJ2-4, with TRBD1 matching over 7 bases. With V trimmed by 5 bases and J by 1 base, 9 bases remained unmatched. Germline values: CDR1 SGHRS, CDR2 YFSETQ. CDR3 size: 16 residues. The CDR3 protein is CASRGTGESAKNIQYF. The DNA of the CDR3 is TGCGCCAGCAGGGGAACAGGGGAATCGGCCAAAAACATTCAGTACTTC.

V usage is TRBV5-1 and J usage is TRBJ1-6, with D maybe TRBD1 (6 bases). Trimming pared 0 bases from V and 7 bases from J, leaving 14 bases between. The CDR3 has 16 amino acids. Germline assignment: CDR1 SGHRS and CDR2 YFSETQ. The CDR3 DNA reads TGCGCCAGCAGCTTGGACGGGGGGCGCGAGAATTCACCCCTCCACTTT. It codes for CASSLDGGRENSPLHF.

The gene calls are TRBV10-3 and TRBJ1-1, with D unclear. Deletions cut 1 base from V and 4 bases from J, with 19 bases between. Per the germline V gene, CDR1 is ENHRY and CDR2 is SYGVKD. The CDR3 length is 17 residues. As DNA, the CDR3 is TGTGCCATCAGTGAGTTCGGACCGGGCCAGCGGACCACTGAAGCTTTCTTT. As protein: CAISEFGPGQRTTEAFF.

J is TRBJ2-3 and V is TRBV5-6; TRBD1 matches at 8 bases. CDR1 and CDR2 (germline): SGHDT, YYEEEE. The V gene end was trimmed by 4 bases and the J gene end by 5 bases; junction bases not matched to a gene: 6. This CDR3 contains 14 residues. In nucleotides, the CDR3 is TGTGCCAGCAGCGGAGCAGGGGGCGAAGATACGCAGTATTTT. Protein product: CASSGAGGEDTQYF. The variable domain in full, with the rest retrieved from reference TRBV5-6 and TRBJ2-3, is DAGVTQSPTHLIKTRGQQVTLRCSPKSGHDTVSWYQQALGQGPQFIFQYYEEEERQRGNFPDRFSGHQFPNYSSELNVNALLLGDSALYLCASSGAGGEDTQYFGPGTRLTVL.

This chain connects TRBV6-5 to TRBJ2-3; possibly TRBD2 for D (5 bases). V lost 6 bases to trimming and J lost 1 base, with 8 bases between them. This CDR3 comprises 13 residues. In germline, CDR1 is MNHEY, CDR2 SVGAGI. CDR3 in amino acids: CASRPRGTDTQYF. The CDR3 DNA follows: TGTGCCAGCAGGCCGCGGGGCACAGATACGCAGTATTTT.

This rearrangement joins TRBV6-4 to TRBJ1-2, with TRBD1 matching 8 bases. CDR1 MRHNA and CDR2 SNTAGT come from the germline V gene. V lost 5 bases, J lost 4 bases, and 9 bases stayed unmatched. The CDR3 runs 15 residues. The chain's CDR3 is CASSNQVGQVYGYTF. The CDR3 coding sequence is TGTGCCAGCAGTAACCAAGTGGGACAGGTCTATGGCTACACCTTC.

This chain uses TRBV25-1 with TRBJ1-6; unclear D gene. The V end lost 7 bases, the J end lost 0 bases, and 4 bases lay between the germline ends. The germline V gene has CDR1 MGHDK and CDR2 SYGVNS. The CDR3 loop spans 13 amino acids. In DNA, the CDR3 is TGTGCCAGCACCCTCTCCTATAATTCACCCCTCCACTTT. Translated, it gives CASTLSYNSPLHF.

Concerning this clone: Other DNA variants within this sample encode the same CDR3. The chain is built from TRBV4-3 and TRBJ2-3; 7 positions agree with TRBD2. The length of the CDR3 is 18 residues. With 1 base clipped from V and 4 bases from J, the junction kept 14 bases outside the gene matches. The germline V gene has CDR1 LGHNA and CDR2 YSLEER. In DNA form, the CDR3 reads TGCGCCAGCAGCCAAGCCTACTCTCGGGTGGGGAGGGCAGATACGCAGTATTTT. It specifies CASSQAYSRVGRADTQYF.

The chain couples TRBV30 to TRBJ1-6; TRBD1 agrees at 9 bases. The germline V gene has CDR1 GTSNPN and CDR2 SVGIG (reference sequence). Germline trimming cut 4 bases from V and 10 bases from J; bases unmatched to any gene: 23. This CDR3 is 19 amino acids long. As DNA, the CDR3 is TGTGCCTGGACTAAACTCCGGTTCCGGGACAGGGACGGAGACTCACCCCTCCACTTT. It encodes CAWTKLRFRDRDGDSPLHF.

V and J are TRBV25-1 and TRBJ1-5; D is undetermined. The V end lost 3 bases, the J end lost 7 bases, and 13 bases lay between the germline ends. The V gene's germline CDR1 is MGHDK and CDR2 SYGVNS. The CDR3 totals 14 residues. The CDR3 loop is CASSDTGRSQPQHF. Written as DNA, the CDR3 is TGTGCCAGCAGTGATACGGGAAGGAGCCAGCCCCAGCATTTT.

The chain is built from TRBV10-1 and TRBJ2-7, with a weak D call TRBD1 (7 bases). This CDR3 has 15 residues. CDR1 is WNHNN, CDR2 SYGVQD, per germline (reference sequence). V lost 2 bases and J 5 bases, leaving 16 bases between the germline ends. CDR3 in DNA: TGCGCCAGCAGTGAGACACAGACAGGGAGGAACGAGCAGTACTTC. This codes for CASSETQTGRNEQYF.

The genes are TRBV20-1 and TRBJ2-7; D may be TRBD1 (6 bases). Between the trimmed V and J ends, which lost 6 bases and 3 bases, there was a span of 9 bases. Germline assignment: CDR1 DFQATT and CDR2 SNEGSKA (reference sequence). This CDR3 comprises 11 residues. CDR3 coding DNA: TGCAGTGCCCTGACAGGCTACGAGCAGTACTTC. Its protein product is CSALTGYEQYF.

The rearrangement links TRBV29-1 to TRBJ1-2, with a possible D match to TRBD1 (5 bases). V was cut by 1 base and J by 3 bases, with 12 bases left in between. The CDR3 runs to 14 residues. Germline loops: CDR1 SQVTM, CDR2 ANQGSEA. For the CDR3, the DNA is TGCAGCGTTGAAGGTGGGGCAGGGCACTATGGCTACACCTTC. Residues: CSVEGGAGHYGYTF.

This clone was found a few times. J is TRBJ1-6 and V is TRBV5-1; 11 nucleotides line up with TRBD1. The CDR3 contains 17 residues. CDR1 is SGHRS, CDR2 YFSETQ, per germline. V lost 0 bases, J lost 8 bases, and 7 bases stayed unmatched. The CDR3 DNA reads as TGCGCCAGCAGCTTGGTAGGACAGGGGGCGCGAGATTCACCCCTCCACTTT. Its translation is CASSLVGQGARDSPLHF.

The J gene is TRBJ2-1, the V gene TRBV19; 8 bases fit TRBD1. The CDR3 contains 14 residues. Germline V CDR1 and CDR2: LNHDA, SQIVND (reference sequence). After removal of 6 bases from V and 8 bases from J, the junction contained 9 bases not matched to a gene. For the CDR3, the DNA is TGTGCCAGTAGCGTCTACAGGGGGGCGGATGAGCAGTTCTTC. Amino acids: CASSVYRGADEQFF.

The V call is TRBV28, the J call TRBJ2-3; TRBD1 might be the D (5 bases). Trimming removed 5 bases at V and 7 bases at J, with 10 bases between. Looked up from germline, CDR1 is MDHEN and CDR2 is SYDVKM. The CDR3 runs 12 residues. CDR3 protein: CASSDDRNTQYF. The CDR3 nucleotides read TGTGCCAGCAGTGACGACAGAAATACGCAGTATTTT.

The chain links TRBV15 to TRBJ2-1, with 10 bases matching TRBD2. Germline lookup yields CDR1 LNHNV and CDR2 YYDKDF (reference sequence). This CDR3 has 16 residues. The V segment lost 4 bases and the J segment 6 bases; nucleotides outside the gene matches: 9. CDR3 sequence (DNA): TGTGCCACCAGCACCCGCCAGCGGGGGGGCCGCAATGAGCAGTTCTTC. This translates into CATSTRQRGGRNEQFF.

The CDR3 DNA sequence: TGTGCCAGCAGCTATAGACAGGGGCTTTCACCCCTCCACTTT. Translated, it gives CASSYRQGLSPLHF. The J gene is TRBJ1-6, the V gene TRBV7-6; 8 bases are shared with TRBD1. Looked up from germline, CDR1 is SGHVS and CDR2 is FNYEAQ. V lost 4 bases, J lost 9 bases, and 5 bases stayed unmatched. The CDR3 runs to 14 residues.